This is a list of T cell receptor beta chains from one sample in a study of T cell responses to AZD1222 COVID-19 vaccine. Clones were read by immunoSEQ multiplex PCR, and TCRdb kept only the in-frame ones, dropping some. The table lists about 74,000 clones, 86% of them singletons. Sample: peripheral blood, taken on day 0 of AZD1222 vaccination. These receptors were collected from an adult in good health. Each CDR3 is given with its conserved first and last residue. A D gene is named only where the DNA matches it firmly. Some rows have no size entry. The others give once, few or many, or a class for an expanded clone.

d_call clone_size j_call v_call cdr3_aa cdr3_nt
NA NA TRBJ1-2 TRBV7-9 CASSPRPQDGYTF TGTGCCAGCAGCCCCCGCCCTCAGGACGGCTACACCTTC
NA NA TRBJ1-3 TRBV7-7 CASSLSFSDTIYF TGTGCCAGCAGCTTATCTTTCTCGGACACCATATATTTT
TRBD1 NA TRBJ1-4 TRBV24-1 CATSPRGPDEKLFF TGTGCCACCAGCCCCAGGGGGCCAGATGAAAAACTGTTTTTT
NA NA TRBJ2-5 TRBV3-1/TRBV3-2 CASSRPTGETQYF TGTGCCAGCAGCCGTCCGACGGGGGAGACCCAGTACTTC
TRBD2 NA TRBJ2-5 TRBV28 CASSPGLAGESGETQYF TGTGCCAGCAGTCCTGGACTAGCGGGGGAGTCCGGAGAGACCCAGTACTTC
NA once TRBJ1-3 TRBV3-1/TRBV3-2 CASSQDSSSGNTIYF TGTGCCAGCAGCCAAGACTCGAGCTCTGGAAACACCATATATTTT
TRBD1 NA TRBJ1-4 TRBV14 CASSQVTGGREKLFF TGTGCCAGCAGCCAAGTGACAGGGGGTCGGGAAAAACTGTTTTTT
NA NA TRBJ2-5 TRBV27 CASSLGWGDRQETQYF TGTGCCAGCTCTCTTGGGTGGGGGGACAGACAAGAGACCCAGTACTTC
TRBD1 NA TRBJ1-3 TRBV5-1 CASSPGTGVGNTIYF TGCGCCAGCAGCCCCGGGACAGGGGTCGGAAACACCATATATTTT
NA NA TRBJ2-7 TRBV30 CAWSSQYEQYF TGTGCCTGGAGTAGTCAGTACGAGCAGTACTTC
NA NA TRBJ2-7 TRBV19 CASTSATGSRYEQYF TGTGCCAGTACCTCAGCGACAGGATCCCGCTACGAGCAGTACTTC
TRBD2 NA TRBJ2-3 TRBV7-6 CASSFGSGGSTDTQYF TGTGCCAGCAGCTTCGGCAGCGGGGGTAGCACAGATACGCAGTATTTT
NA NA TRBJ2-1 TRBV7-3 CASSLSKHNEQFF TGTGCCAGCAGCTTAAGCAAGCACAATGAGCAGTTCTTC
NA NA TRBJ2-1 TRBV7-9 CASSLEAGQDYNEQFF TGTGCCAGCAGTCTAGAGGCGGGCCAGGACTACAATGAGCAGTTCTTC
NA few TRBJ1-5 TRBV28 CASSLSLGGNQPQHF TGTGCCAGCAGTTTAAGCCTCGGGGGCAATCAGCCCCAGCATTTT
NA once TRBJ2-7 TRBV23-1 CASPSQARVHEQYF TGCGCCAGCCCAAGTCAAGCCAGGGTCCACGAGCAGTACTTC
NA NA TRBJ1-5 TRBV7-9 CASSPVSDIQPQHF TGTGCCAGCAGCCCAGTGTCAGATATTCAGCCCCAGCATTTT
TRBD2 NA TRBJ2-1 TRBV2 CASMAGGPFNEQFF TGTGCCAGCATGGCGGGGGGGCCCTTCAATGAGCAGTTCTTC
NA NA TRBJ2-1 TRBV15 CATRTGYNEQFF TGTGCCACCAGAACAGGCTACAATGAGCAGTTCTTC
NA few TRBJ1-2 TRBV27 CASSLSGAYGYTF TGTGCCAGCAGCCTGTCAGGGGCCTATGGCTACACCTTC
NA NA TRBJ1-1 TRBV9 CASSVVPGTEAFF TGTGCCAGCAGCGTAGTCCCAGGGACTGAAGCTTTCTTT
TRBD2 NA TRBJ2-1 TRBV19 CASSIPGLREQFF TGTGCCAGTAGTATTCCGGGACTAAGGGAGCAGTTCTTC
TRBD1 NA TRBJ2-1 TRBV16 CASSQSVVGGPEQFF TGTGCCAGCAGCCAATCGGTAGTAGGGGGCCCTGAGCAGTTCTTC
NA NA TRBJ2-3 TRBV19 CASNYQTTDTQYF TGTGCCAGTAATTACCAGACCACAGATACGCAGTATTTT
TRBD2 NA TRBJ2-1 TRBV10-3 CAISESIAGGDEQFF TGTGCCATCAGTGAGTCGATAGCGGGAGGCGATGAGCAGTTCTTC
NA NA TRBJ1-5 TRBV4-3 CASSRTPVGNQPQHF TGCGCCAGCAGCCGGACGCCAGTGGGCAATCAGCCCCAGCATTTT
NA once TRBJ2-7 TRBV5-4 CASSKEQVTYEQYF TGTGCCAGCAGCAAAGAACAGGTCACCTACGAGCAGTACTTC